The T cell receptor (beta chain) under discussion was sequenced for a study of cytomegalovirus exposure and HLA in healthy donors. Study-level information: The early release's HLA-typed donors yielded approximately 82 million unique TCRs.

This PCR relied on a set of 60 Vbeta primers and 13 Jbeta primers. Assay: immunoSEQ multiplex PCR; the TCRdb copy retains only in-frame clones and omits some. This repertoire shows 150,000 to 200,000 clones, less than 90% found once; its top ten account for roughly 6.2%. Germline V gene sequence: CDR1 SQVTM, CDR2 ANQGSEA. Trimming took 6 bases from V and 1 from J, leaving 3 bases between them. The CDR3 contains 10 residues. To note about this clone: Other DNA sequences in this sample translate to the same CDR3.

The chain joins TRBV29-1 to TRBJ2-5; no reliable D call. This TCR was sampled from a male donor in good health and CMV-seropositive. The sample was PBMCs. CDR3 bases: TGCAGCGTAGCCCAAGAGACCCAGTACTTC. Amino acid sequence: CSVAQETQYF.